A selection of T cell receptor beta chains follows, all from one sample in a study of cytomegalovirus exposure and HLA in healthy donors. Assay used: immunoSEQ multiplex PCR; TCRdb lists only in-frame clones, some missing. The sample lists more than 110,000 clones; roughly 73% were seen once. The source material was PBMCs. These receptors were collected from a human donor in good health. Each CDR3 is given with its conserved first and last residue. D genes are given only for firm matches. Rows may omit the clone size; those that give it use once, few, many or a size class.

TRBV9,once,TRBD2,TRBJ2-1,TGTGCCAGCAGAACCGGGACTAGCGGTTCCTCCTACAATGAGCAGTTCTTC,CASRTGTSGSSYNEQFF
TRBV5-1,-,-,TRBJ1-1,TGCGCCAGCAGCCCTTTAGGAGTAATGAACACTGAAGCTTTCTTT,CASSPLGVMNTEAFF
TRBV6-6,-,TRBD2,TRBJ2-1,TGTGCCAGCAGTTCCGGGACTAGCGGCTACAATGAGCAGTTCTTC,CASSSGTSGYNEQFF
TRBV6-1,-,-,TRBJ1-3,TGTGCCAGCAGTCGCAGGGCCTCTGGAAACACCATATATTTT,CASSRRASGNTIYF
TRBV6-1,-,-,TRBJ1-3,TGTGCCAGCAGTGAAGCTTCACTACGTTTCTCTGGAAACACCATATATTTT,CASSEASLRFSGNTIYF
TRBV6-1,-,-,TRBJ2-7,TGTGCCAGCAGTGATACTAGGGCGGGGTCAAACGAGCAGTACTTC,CASSDTRAGSNEQYF
TRBV18,few,-,TRBJ1-1,TGTGCCAGCTCTAGAGACAGGAACACTGAAGCTTTCTTT,CASSRDRNTEAFF
TRBV10-1,-,TRBD1,TRBJ1-2,TGCGCCAGCAGGGCGGGACAGGGTGACTATGGCTACACCTTC,CASRAGQGDYGYTF
TRBV19,few,TRBD1,TRBJ1-4,TGTGCCAGTAGTGGGACAGGGATTGAAAAACTGTTTTTT,CASSGTGIEKLFF
TRBV7-9,-,-,TRBJ2-7,TGTGCCAGCAGCTCCGCCCGGGAGCAGTACTTC,CASSSAREQYF
TRBV30,-,TRBD2,TRBJ2-1,TGTGCCTGGAGTGTGAGCGGGGCCTACAATGAGCAGTTCTTC,CAWSVSGAYNEQFF
TRBV5-1,-,TRBD1,TRBJ2-7,TGCGCCAGCAGCTTAGACAGGGACTACGAGCAGTACTTC,CASSLDRDYEQYF
TRBV6-1,-,TRBD1,TRBJ1-2,TGTGCCAGCAGTGAACAGGACAGGGGGTGGTGGGGCTACACCTTC,CASSEQDRGWWGYTF
TRBV5-1,-,-,TRBJ2-2,TGCGCCAGCAGCTTGGTGGCAGGGGTAACGAACACCGGGGAGCTGTTTTTT,CASSLVAGVTNTGELFF
TRBV5-1,-,-,TRBJ2-1,TGCGCCAGCAACGGGGGTGAGAGGGATGAGCAGTTCTTC,CASNGGERDEQFF
TRBV5-1,-,TRBD2,TRBJ2-1,TGCGCCAGCAGCTCCCCTAGCGGGGCCTACAATGAGCAGTTCTTC,CASSSPSGAYNEQFF
TRBV14,-,TRBD2,TRBJ2-1,TGTGCCAGCAGCACTGGAGGTGGCGGGGGGGCAGGAAATGAGCAGTTCTTC,CASSTGGGGGAGNEQFF
TRBV11-2,-,-,TRBJ1-4,TGTGCCAGCAGCAACCTGGCATCCCGAAATGAAAAACTGTTTTTT,CASSNLASRNEKLFF
TRBV11-1,-,TRBD2,TRBJ2-1,TGTGCCAGCAGCTTAGCGGGGGGGATTGAGCAGTTCTTC,CASSLAGGIEQFF
TRBV6-5,few,TRBD1,TRBJ2-5,TGTGCCAGCAGTTACCCCGGGACAGGGCAAGAGACCCAGTACTTC,CASSYPGTGQETQYF
TRBV28,once,TRBD2,TRBJ2-3,TGTGCCAGCAGCCCAAGCACACCCGCGGGGGGCACAGATACGCAGTATTTT,CASSPSTPAGGTDTQYF
TRBV19,-,-,TRBJ1-5,TGTGCCAGTGGGGGGGTGGACCTTTGGCCCCAGCATTTT,CASGGVDLWPQHF
TRBV19,few,-,TRBJ1-1,TGTGCCAGTAGGGTGGATTGGGCGAACACTGAAGCTTTCTTT,CASRVDWANTEAFF
TRBV15,few,-,TRBJ2-2,TGTGCCACCAGCAGAGAAGTGACACGCAACACCGGGGAGCTGTTTTTT,CATSREVTRNTGELFF
TRBV5-1,-,-,TRBJ1-2,TGCGCCAGCAGCCCAAGACAGTCCTCCAACTATGGCTACACCTTC,CASSPRQSSNYGYTF
TRBV19,once,TRBD1,TRBJ2-7,TGTGCCACTACCCCCGGACAGGTCTCCTACGAGCAGTACTTC,CATTPGQVSYEQYF
TRBV5-4,-,TRBD2,TRBJ2-1,TGTGCCAGCAGCTTGAGGGTTTTGGGCGGGAGGGCTTTCTACAATGAGCAGTTCTTC,CASSLRVLGGRAFYNEQFF
TRBV6-1,-,TRBD1,TRBJ1-2,TGTGCCAGCAGTGTAGGGGACAGGGTTTACACCTTC,CASSVGDRVYTF
TRBV5-8,few,TRBD2,TRBJ2-7,TGTGCCAGCAGCTTAAGAGGACTAGCGGGAATCAACGAGCAGTACTTC,CASSLRGLAGINEQYF
TRBV27,-,TRBD1,TRBJ1-4,TGTGCCAGCAGTTTTGTCGGGACAGTGAATGAAAAACTGTTTTTT,CASSFVGTVNEKLFF
TRBV6-6,-,-,TRBJ2-3,TGTGCCAGCAGTGTTCAGGATACGCAGTATTTT,CASSVQDTQYF
TRBV6-6,-,-,TRBJ1-1,TGTGCCAGCAGTTACTCATCGGGGTTCACTGAAGCTTTCTTT,CASSYSSGFTEAFF
TRBV6-5,few,TRBD1,TRBJ1-6,TGTGCCAGCAGTGAAGGGACAGGGACTTCACCCCTCCACTTT,CASSEGTGTSPLHF
TRBV18,-,-,TRBJ1-1,TGTGCCAGCTCACGGCGGCAAGATAACACTGAAGCTTTCTTT,CASSRRQDNTEAFF
TRBV6-5,-,-,TRBJ1-5,TGTGCCAGTTTGCCGGGGGGCAATCAGCCCCAGCATTTT,CASLPGGNQPQHF
TRBV14,-,TRBD1,TRBJ1-4,TGTGCCAGCAGGCTGACAGGGGGGGGAGAAAAACTGTTTTTT,CASRLTGGGEKLFF
TRBV4-2,-,TRBD2,TRBJ2-1,TGTGCCAGCAGCCAAGAAGCGGGGGATGAGCAGTTCTTC,CASSQEAGDEQFF
TRBV7-9,-,-,TRBJ1-2,TGTGCCAGCAGCTTAGTTGTCGGGGGTGGCTACACCTTC,CASSLVVGGGYTF
TRBV5-1,-,-,TRBJ1-1,TGCGCCAGCAGCTTGGTTACAGGGACCATGAACACTGAAGCTTTCTTT,CASSLVTGTMNTEAFF
TRBV30,-,-,TRBJ2-6,TGTGCCTGGAGTTTCGGCTCTGGGGCCAACGTCCTGACTTTC,CAWSFGSGANVLTF
TRBV29-1,-,-,TRBJ2-3,TGCAGCGTGGAGGGGGGGGCATGGGGCACAGATACGCAGTATTTT,CSVEGGAWGTDTQYF
TRBV5-8,-,TRBD1,TRBJ1-2,TGTGCCAGCAGAGGACCGGGACAGGTACGATTACTGGATGGCTACACCTTC,CASRGPGQVRLLDGYTF
TRBV20-1,-,-,TRBJ1-5,TGCAGTGCTAGTAGGGGGCAGCCCCAGCATTTT,CSASRGQPQHF
TRBV28,-,TRBD2,TRBJ2-7,TGTGCCAGCAGTTTAGAGTGGGAGGGCGGGGAGCAGTACTTC,CASSLEWEGGEQYF
TRBV7-9,-,TRBD1,TRBJ1-6,TGTGCCAGCACCCAGGCCGGGACAGGGTGGGATTCCCTCCACTTT,CASTQAGTGWDSLHF
TRBV18,-,-,TRBJ1-3,TGTGCCAGCTCAGCGGACAGCTCTGGAAACACCATATATTTT,CASSADSSGNTIYF
TRBV7-6,-,TRBD1,TRBJ1-2,TGTGCCAGCAGCTCCGGGACAGGGGGCTATGGCTACACCTTC,CASSSGTGGYGYTF
TRBV7-9,-,-,TRBJ2-5,TGTGCCAGCAGCAACCGTCGGGGCGGGGAAAAACAAGAGACCCAGTACTTC,CASSNRRGGEKQETQYF
TRBV28,-,TRBD1,TRBJ2-7,TGTGCCAGCAGGGCCCCGGGACAGATTATATACGAGCAGTACTTC,CASRAPGQIIYEQYF
TRBV27,-,-,TRBJ2-3,TGTGCCAGCAGTTTTGCACATTCTCTGCCAGATACGCAGTATTTT,CASSFAHSLPDTQYF
TRBV11-3,-,-,TRBJ2-4,TGTGCCAGCAGCTTAGGTCGATCAGGCATTCAGTACTTC,CASSLGRSGIQYF
TRBV5-6,-,TRBD1,TRBJ2-1,TGTGCCAGCAGCGCAGACAGGGGGCGTAAGTTCTTC,CASSADRGRKFF
TRBV6-4,-,-,TRBJ2-2,TGTGCCAGCAGTGAGCAGATTAACACCGGGGAGCTGTTTTTT,CASSEQINTGELFF
TRBV27,-,-,TRBJ2-5,TGTGCCTCCCGCGTGACTCCTTCTCGGGAGACCCAGTACTTC,CASRVTPSRETQYF